This T cell receptor (beta chain) was documented in a study of OX40 agonist ivuxolimab in advanced cancers. On the study more broadly: Patients received ivuxolimab, an intravenous treatment, every 2 weeks at 0.01 to 10 mg/kg. Study observations and caveats: Averaged across samples, CD8+ T cells carried more expanded clones than CD4+ did. People who partly responded at 0.1-3.0 mg/kg had some of the least clonal expansion seen.

This CDR3 has 12 amino acids. The V gene's germline CDR1 is SNHLY and CDR2 FYNNEI. TCRdb keeps only in-frame clones here, not all; method: immunoSEQ multiplex PCR. The table includes roughly 35,000 clones, about four fifths detected once. This clone was observed once. Its antigen is unknown. Relative to the germline gene, one junction end is altered; a read error may explain this. This chain joins TRBV2 and TRBJ2-1; maybe TRBD2 (5 bases). The TCR comes from an adult with an advanced solid tumor such as melanoma, head and neck, liver or kidney cancer. Sample: CD4+ or CD8+ T cells sorted from blood, taken in a trial of the OX40 agonist ivuxolimab. CDR3 amino acids: CASSAGYTEQFF. As DNA, the CDR3 is TGTGCCAGCAGTGCGGGGTACACTGAGCAGTTCTTC.